The 17 T cell receptor beta chains presented below share a single source sample, sequenced in a study of T cell repertoires in cytomegalovirus infection (dated by TCRdb to the late 2010s). This specimen's treatment or condition label, interpreted: in vitro stimulation with specific CMV peptide epitopes to enrich CMV-specific T cells. Sequencing was carried out with an Illumina HiSeq 1500. Using fastp trimming at Q25 and MiXCR clonotype assembly, TCRdb reanalyzed the public sequencing data and kept in-frame beta chains. Identical CDR3 proteins give one entry, which carries the most common genes and DNA. In this sample the table shows around 120,000 distinct CDR3 sequences, roughly 39% of which occur a single time. Clones ranked in the top ten supply just under 75% of the sample. These receptors are not linked to any known antigen. Sequences were derived from CD8+ T cells from cultured PBMCs, sampled from culture after CMV antigen stimulation. Source of these receptors: a human donor in good health (CMV status not recorded). Some clones in this sample may be carry-over from other donors' samples.

This clonotype appeared a few times. The chain carries TRBV27 and TRBJ2-5, with 7 bases lining up with TRBD1. The CDR3 contains 13 residues. V gave up 8 bases and J gave up 5 bases; unmatched junction bases: 8. Per germline, CDR1 MNHEY and CDR2 SMNVEV (reference sequence). As DNA, the CDR3 is TGTGCCAGCGCAATTTCCAGGGGGGAGACCCAGTACTTC. Translating it yields CASAISRGETQYF.

This chain links TRBV6-6 with TRBJ1-5; possibly TRBD1 for D (6 bases). This CDR3 region has 14 residues. Germline V gene lookup returns CDR1 MNHNY and CDR2 SVGAGI (reference sequence). V shed 6 bases and J shed 9 bases, with 18 bases lying between them. CDR3 residues: CASSPTGSRRPQHF. CDR3 in DNA: TGTGCCAGCAGCCCTACAGGGTCCCGGAGGCCCCAGCATTTT.

This clonotype was seen a handful of times. CDR3 loop: CASSQYPQETQYF. CDR3 sequence (DNA): TGTGCCAGCAGCCAATACCCACAAGAGACCCAGTACTTC. The rearrangement uses TRBV5-4 and TRBJ2-5; no reliable D call. The V end was cut by 4 bases, the J end by 2 bases, with 9 bases between. CDR1 is SGHNT, CDR2 YYREEE, per germline (reference sequence). This CDR3 spans 13 amino acids.

This clonotype was observed a handful of times. V usage is TRBV27 and J usage is TRBJ1-1; a weak D match, TRBD1 (6 bases). Trimming took off 3 bases at V and 4 bases at J, with 12 bases between the two ends. This CDR3 contains 14 residues. Germline lookup yields CDR1 MNHEY and CDR2 SMNVEV (reference sequence). The chain's CDR3 is CASSFRGAGTEAFF. Here the CDR3 DNA reads TGTGCCAGCAGTTTTCGGGGGGCAGGCACTGAAGCTTTCTTT.

Note on this clonotype: The junction departs from the called germline gene at one end, perhaps through a read error. The chain has TRBV7-9 and TRBJ2-5; D is uncertain. Germline CDR1 SEHNR, CDR2 FQNEAQ (reference sequence). The CDR3 runs 11 residues. CDR3 residues: CASSSQGTQYF. CDR3 sequence (DNA): TGTGCCAGCAGCTCTCAAGGGACCCAGTACTTC.

J is TRBJ1-2 and V is TRBV5-6; no definite D call. CDR3 length: 12 residues. In germline, CDR1 is SGHDT, CDR2 YYEEEE. Trimming shortened V by 4 bases and J by 8 bases, and 12 bases separated the two germline ends. CDR3 sequence (DNA): TGTGCCAGCAGCCTAGAATTATGGGGCTACACCTTC. Encoded protein: CASSLELWGYTF.

This clonotype was counted only a few times. This chain links TRBV7-6 with TRBJ2-3, with TRBD2 matching over 11 bases. Germline V gene lookup returns CDR1 SGHVS and CDR2 FNYEAQ. The CDR3 sequence is 16 residues long. The V gene end was trimmed by 4 bases and the J gene end by 3 bases; junction bases not matched to a gene: 6. The CDR3 here is CASSSSGLAATDTQYF. In DNA, the CDR3 is TGTGCCAGCAGCTCCTCGGGACTAGCGGCGACAGATACGCAGTATTTT.

The rearrangement uses TRBV27 and TRBJ1-5; maybe TRBD1 (6 bases). This CDR3 spans 15 amino acids. Trimming took 2 bases from V and 5 from J, leaving 13 bases between them. CDR1 is MNHEY, CDR2 SMNVEV, per germline (reference sequence). The chain's CDR3 is CASSLQGGGHQPQHF. In nucleotides, the CDR3 is TGTGCCAGCAGTTTACAAGGGGGGGGTCATCAGCCCCAGCATTTT.

The chain uses TRBV11-2 and TRBJ2-3, with D perhaps TRBD2 (6 bases). The CDR3 extends over 15 amino acids. Germline lookup yields CDR1 SGHAT and CDR2 FQNNGV. Trimming left V 1 base short and J 0 bases short, with 8 bases between. This chain's CDR3 is CASSLVGGSTDTQYF. The DNA for the CDR3 is TGTGCCAGCAGCTTAGTTGGGGGGAGCACAGATACGCAGTATTTT.

This CDR3 reads CASSLISGYEQFF. CDR3 sequence (DNA): TGCGCCAGCAGCCTGATTTCTGGATATGAGCAGTTCTTC. The chain couples TRBV4-1 to TRBJ2-1; D is undetermined. CDR3 size: 13 residues. Germline CDR1 is MGHRA and CDR2 is YSYEKL. Trimming took 4 bases from V and 8 from J, leaving 12 bases between them.

This clonotype was found a few times. The chain uses TRBV2 and TRBJ2-2; the match to TRBD1 covers 7 bases. Germline trimming cut 4 bases from V and 6 bases from J; bases unmatched to any gene: 2. The CDR3 spans 13 residues. Germline values: CDR1 SNHLY, CDR2 FYNNEI. The DNA of the CDR3 is TGTGCCAGCAGTGTAGGGGGCCCCGGGGAGCTGTTTTTT. This codes for CASSVGGPGELFF.

The chain links TRBV6-6 to TRBJ1-1; no clear D. The germline V gene encodes CDR1 MNHNY and CDR2 SVGAGI (reference sequence). V gave up 6 bases and J gave up 6 bases, with 14 bases separating them. There are 13 residues in the CDR3. CDR3 DNA: TGTGCCAGCAGCTACGACTCGGCAGCTGAAGCTTTCTTT. It codes for CASSYDSAAEAFF.

This clonotype was detected only a few times. The V gene is TRBV20-1, the J gene TRBJ2-1; TRBD2 might be the D (5 bases). This CDR3 spans 12 amino acids. CDR1 is DFQATT, CDR2 SNEGSKA, per germline (reference sequence). With 1 base removed from V and 7 bases from J, the gap between germline ends came to 8 bases. The CDR3 reads CSARVSGNEQFF. The CDR3 DNA reads as TGCAGTGCTAGAGTAAGCGGAAATGAGCAGTTCTTC.

The chain carries TRBV6-6 and TRBJ1-4, with a possible D match to TRBD1 (5 bases). CDR1 is MNHNY, CDR2 SVGAGI, per germline (reference sequence). The germline V and J ends were trimmed by 5 bases and 1 base, with 11 bases remaining between them. This CDR3 has 15 amino acids. The CDR3 DNA sequence: TGTGCCAGCAGTCTCCTGGGGGAAACTAATGAAAAACTGTTTTTT. Protein sequence: CASSLLGETNEKLFF.

Only a few counts were recorded for this clonotype. This chain links TRBV7-9 with TRBJ2-7, with D perhaps matching TRBD1 (6 bases). The germline V and J ends were trimmed by 5 bases and 7 bases, with 12 bases remaining between them. Germline V gene lookup returns CDR1 SEHNR and CDR2 FQNEAQ (reference sequence). The CDR3 runs to 12 residues. The CDR3 loop is CASSTIQGEQYF. For the CDR3, the DNA is TGTGCCAGCAGCACCATACAGGGAGAGCAGTACTTC.

This clonotype was counted only a few times. The chain carries TRBV4-1 and TRBJ2-1; 7 bases align to TRBD2. This CDR3 comprises 14 residues. V gave up 0 bases and J gave up 9 bases; unmatched junction bases: 5. Per the germline V gene, CDR1 is MGHRA and CDR2 is YSYEKL. Written as DNA, the CDR3 is TGCGCCAGCAGCCAAGAGGGAGGGATAGGTGAGCAGTTCTTC. Residues: CASSQEGGIGEQFF.

The V gene is TRBV6-6, the J gene TRBJ2-2, with TRBD2 matching 8 bases. This CDR3 has 16 residues. After removal of 5 bases from V and 2 bases from J, the junction contained 7 bases not matched to a gene. Germline V gives CDR1 MNHNY, CDR2 SVGAGI (reference sequence). The CDR3: CASSEGTSANTGELFF. CDR3 nucleotide sequence: TGTGCCAGCAGTGAGGGGACTAGTGCCAACACCGGGGAGCTGTTTTTT.